This T cell receptor (beta chain) was identified in a study of blood T cell repertoires in COVID-19. This clone was counted a few times. The CDR3 extends over 11 amino acids. Deletions cut 4 bases from V and 6 bases from J, with 10 bases between. Germline loops: CDR1 DFQATT, CDR2 SNEGSKA (reference sequence). The assay was immunoSEQ multiplex PCR, and TCRdb's table has in-frame clones only and misses some. The sample lists over 70,000 clones, about four fifths occurring once. Specimen: peripheral blood. This receptor was identified in a human donor in a cohort sampled during active COVID-19. The J gene is TRBJ2-7, the V gene TRBV20-1; D is perhaps TRBD2 (6 bases). The CDR3 protein is CSAIRGSEQYF. Here the CDR3 DNA reads TGCAGTGCTATACGGGGGTCCGAGCAGTACTTC.